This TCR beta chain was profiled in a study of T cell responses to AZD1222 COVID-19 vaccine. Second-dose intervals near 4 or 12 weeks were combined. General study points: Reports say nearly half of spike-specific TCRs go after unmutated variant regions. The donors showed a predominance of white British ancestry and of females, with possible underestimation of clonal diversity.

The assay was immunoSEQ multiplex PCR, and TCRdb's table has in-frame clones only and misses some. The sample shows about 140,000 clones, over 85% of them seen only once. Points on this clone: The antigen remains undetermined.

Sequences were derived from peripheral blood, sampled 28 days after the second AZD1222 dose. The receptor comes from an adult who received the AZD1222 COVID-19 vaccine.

CDR3 DNA sequence: TGTGCCATCAGTGAGGGACTGTACACAGATACGCAGTATTTT. Amino acid sequence: CAISEGLYTDTQYF. V and J are TRBV10-3 and TRBJ2-3, with a tentative D call TRBD2 (5 bases). The CDR3 covers 14 residues. V was pared by 2 bases and J by 2 bases, with 8 bases between. The germline CDR1 and CDR2 sequences are ENHRY and SYGVKD.